The T cell receptor (beta chain) described here comes from a study of control samples from healthy donors and cancer patients. CDR1 and CDR2 (germline): WNHNN, SYGVQD (reference sequence). The CDR3 is made up of 14 amino acids. The germline V and J ends were trimmed by 3 bases and 3 bases, with 9 bases remaining between them. Generated by immunoSEQ multiplex PCR, the TCRdb table keeps only in-frame clones and is missing some. The data contain 74,000 or so clones, 70% to 90% of them singletons. V usage is TRBV10-1 and J usage is TRBJ2-1; the D gene could be TRBD1 or TRBD2 (6 bases each). This sequence was found in a middle-aged man in good health. The specimen sequenced was blood. The CDR3 DNA sequence: TGCGCCAGCAGTGACCGGGGGCTCTACAATGAGCAGTTCTTC. This translates into CASSDRGLYNEQFF.